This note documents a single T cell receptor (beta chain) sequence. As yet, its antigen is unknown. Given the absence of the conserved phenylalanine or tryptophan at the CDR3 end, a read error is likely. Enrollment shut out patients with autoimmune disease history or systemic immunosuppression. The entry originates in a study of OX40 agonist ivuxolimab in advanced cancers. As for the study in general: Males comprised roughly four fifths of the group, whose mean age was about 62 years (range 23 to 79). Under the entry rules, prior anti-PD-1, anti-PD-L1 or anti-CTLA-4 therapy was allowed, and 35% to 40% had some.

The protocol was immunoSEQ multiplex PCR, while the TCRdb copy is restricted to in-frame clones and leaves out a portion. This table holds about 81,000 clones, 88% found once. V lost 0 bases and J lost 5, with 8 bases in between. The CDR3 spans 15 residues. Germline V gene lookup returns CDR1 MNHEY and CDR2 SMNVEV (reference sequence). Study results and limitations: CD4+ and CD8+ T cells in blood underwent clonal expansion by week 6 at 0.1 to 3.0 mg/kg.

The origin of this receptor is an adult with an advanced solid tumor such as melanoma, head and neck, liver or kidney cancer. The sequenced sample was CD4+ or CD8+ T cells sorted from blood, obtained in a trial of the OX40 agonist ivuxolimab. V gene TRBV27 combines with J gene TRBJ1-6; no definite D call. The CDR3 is CASSLSGLNNSPLHL. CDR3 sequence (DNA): TGTGCCAGCAGTTTATCGGGGTTGAATAATTCACCCCTCCACCTT.